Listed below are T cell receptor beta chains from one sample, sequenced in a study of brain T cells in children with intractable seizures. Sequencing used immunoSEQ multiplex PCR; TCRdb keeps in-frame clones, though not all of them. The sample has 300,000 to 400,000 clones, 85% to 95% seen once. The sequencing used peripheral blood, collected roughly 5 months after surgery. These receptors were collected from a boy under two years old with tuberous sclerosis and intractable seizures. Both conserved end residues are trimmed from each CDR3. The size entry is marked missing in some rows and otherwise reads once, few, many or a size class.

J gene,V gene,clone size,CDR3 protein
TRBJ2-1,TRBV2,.,ASSSVRGAGGDNEQF
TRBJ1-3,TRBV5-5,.,ASSLDDFSGNTIY
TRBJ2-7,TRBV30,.,AMGASGRTEQY
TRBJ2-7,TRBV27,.,ASSIRGREQY
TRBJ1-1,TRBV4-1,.,ASSQDGGIPEAF
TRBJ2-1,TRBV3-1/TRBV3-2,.,ASSRAGTGDNEQF
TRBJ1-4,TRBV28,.,ATEGEKLF
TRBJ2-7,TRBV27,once,ASSLTRDPSYEQY
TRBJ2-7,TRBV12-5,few,ASGLGVAQY
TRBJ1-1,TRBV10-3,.,AISGGPGVGGMNTEAF
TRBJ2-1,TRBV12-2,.,ASKTPRTTPTYNEQF
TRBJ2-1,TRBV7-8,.,ASSLPGGTYNEQF
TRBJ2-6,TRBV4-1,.,ASRPRPGQGTGANVLT
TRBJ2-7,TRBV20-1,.,SASRTGGYEQY
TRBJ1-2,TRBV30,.,AWSDQGGGYT
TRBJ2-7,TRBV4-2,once,ASSQDLVTSVDEQY
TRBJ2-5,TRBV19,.,ASSISWDRGLGTQY
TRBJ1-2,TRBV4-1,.,ASSQDMGASYGYT
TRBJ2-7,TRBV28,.,ASSPRTPWEQY
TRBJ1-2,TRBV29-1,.,SVELDYGYT
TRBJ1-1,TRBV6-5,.,ASSYSILGTEAF
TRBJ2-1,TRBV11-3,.,ASSLRGATYNEQF
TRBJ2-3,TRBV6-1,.,ASSERFLSAYSTDTQY
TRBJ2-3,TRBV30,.,AWSFRTSGLSTDTQY
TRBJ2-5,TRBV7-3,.,ASSLIPGGQETQY
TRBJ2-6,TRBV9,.,ASSVVAGANVLT
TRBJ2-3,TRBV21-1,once,ASSKTGADTDTQY
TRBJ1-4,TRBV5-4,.,ASSIRDRGEKLF
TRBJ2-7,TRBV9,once,ASSVGQSYEQY
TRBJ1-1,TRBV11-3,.,ASSSHKTGQPNTEAF
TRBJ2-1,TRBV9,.,ASSLHSGLAKNEQF
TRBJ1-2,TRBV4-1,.,ASSQDGRVNYGYT
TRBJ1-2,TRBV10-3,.,AIGVNYGYT
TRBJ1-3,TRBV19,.,ASSRSLTDSGNTIY
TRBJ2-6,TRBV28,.,ASVPGAIRSGANVLT
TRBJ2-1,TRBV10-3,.,AISPRESSYNEQF
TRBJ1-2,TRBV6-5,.,ASSYVGRNYGYT
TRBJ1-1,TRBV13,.,ASSLIGSEAF
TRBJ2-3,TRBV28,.,ASSGSGKGADTQY
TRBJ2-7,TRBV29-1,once,SVAMGQNKPAYEQY